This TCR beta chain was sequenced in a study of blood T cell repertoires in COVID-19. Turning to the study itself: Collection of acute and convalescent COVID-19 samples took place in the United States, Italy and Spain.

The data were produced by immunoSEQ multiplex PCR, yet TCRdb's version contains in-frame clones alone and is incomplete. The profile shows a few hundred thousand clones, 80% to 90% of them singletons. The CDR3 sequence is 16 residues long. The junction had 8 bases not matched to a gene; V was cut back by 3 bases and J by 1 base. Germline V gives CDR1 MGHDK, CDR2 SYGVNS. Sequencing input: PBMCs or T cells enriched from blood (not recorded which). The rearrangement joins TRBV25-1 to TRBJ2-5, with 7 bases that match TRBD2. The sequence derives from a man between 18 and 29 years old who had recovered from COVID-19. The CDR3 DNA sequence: TGTGCCAGCAGTGATGTCCGGCGGGGGATCCAAGAGACCCAGTACTTC. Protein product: CASSDVRRGIQETQYF.